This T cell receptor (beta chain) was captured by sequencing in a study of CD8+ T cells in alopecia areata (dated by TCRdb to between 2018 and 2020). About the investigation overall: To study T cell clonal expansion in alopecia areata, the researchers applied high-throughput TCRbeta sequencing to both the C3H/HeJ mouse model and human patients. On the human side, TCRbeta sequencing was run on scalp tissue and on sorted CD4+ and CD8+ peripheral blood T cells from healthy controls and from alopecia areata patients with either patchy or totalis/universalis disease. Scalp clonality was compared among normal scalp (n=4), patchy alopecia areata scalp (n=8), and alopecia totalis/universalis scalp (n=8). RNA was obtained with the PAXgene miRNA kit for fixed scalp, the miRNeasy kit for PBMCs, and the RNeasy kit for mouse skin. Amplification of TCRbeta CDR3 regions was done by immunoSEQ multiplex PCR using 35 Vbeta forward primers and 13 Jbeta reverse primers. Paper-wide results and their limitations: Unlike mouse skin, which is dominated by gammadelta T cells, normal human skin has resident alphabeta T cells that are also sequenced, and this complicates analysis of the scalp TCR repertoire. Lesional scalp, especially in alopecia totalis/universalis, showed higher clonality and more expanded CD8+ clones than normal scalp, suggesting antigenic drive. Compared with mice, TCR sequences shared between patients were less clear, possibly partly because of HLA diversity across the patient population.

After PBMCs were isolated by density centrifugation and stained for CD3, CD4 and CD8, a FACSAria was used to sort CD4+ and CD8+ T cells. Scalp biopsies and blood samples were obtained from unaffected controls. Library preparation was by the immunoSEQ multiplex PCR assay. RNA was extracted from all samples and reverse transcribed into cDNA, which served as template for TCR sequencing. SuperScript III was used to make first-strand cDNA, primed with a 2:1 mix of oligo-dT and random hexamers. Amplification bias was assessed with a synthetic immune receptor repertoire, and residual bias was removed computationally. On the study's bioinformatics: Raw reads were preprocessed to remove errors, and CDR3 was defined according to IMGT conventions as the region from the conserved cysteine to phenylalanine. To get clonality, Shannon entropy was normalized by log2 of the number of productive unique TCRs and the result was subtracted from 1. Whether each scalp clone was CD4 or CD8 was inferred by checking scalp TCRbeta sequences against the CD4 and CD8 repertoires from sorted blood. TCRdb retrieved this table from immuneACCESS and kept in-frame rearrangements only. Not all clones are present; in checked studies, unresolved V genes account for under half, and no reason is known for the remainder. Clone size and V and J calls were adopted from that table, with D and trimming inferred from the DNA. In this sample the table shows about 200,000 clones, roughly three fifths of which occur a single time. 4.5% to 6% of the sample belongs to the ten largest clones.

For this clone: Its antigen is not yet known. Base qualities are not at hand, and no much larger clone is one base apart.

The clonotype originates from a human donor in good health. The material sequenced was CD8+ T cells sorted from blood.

The sequenced DNA is TGTGCCAGCAGCCAAGAGGTATGGAGCACAGATACGCAGTATTTT. This translates into CASSQEVWSTDTQYF. The chain employs TRBV4-2 and TRBJ2-3; no confident D gene assignment can be made. The CDR3 sequence holds 15 residues, the cysteine and phenylalanine included. CDR3 DNA only is kept here, 45 bases in frame from base 1. Between the V and J ends, shortened by 0 bases and 0 bases respectively, the junction contains 7 bases. CDR1 and CDR2 are drawn from the germline V gene: LGHNA, YNFKEQ.